This entry lists 31 T cell receptor beta chains sequenced from one sample in a study of control samples from healthy donors and cancer patients. Measured with immunoSEQ multiplex PCR; TCRdb has only the in-frame clones, and not every one. The table includes roughly 180,000 clones, just under 95% detected once. The sample was blood. Source of these receptors: an older woman in good health.

This rearrangement joins TRBV5-8 to TRBJ1-4, with TRBD1 identical over 8 bases. This CDR3 contains 15 residues. In germline, CDR1 is SGHTS, CDR2 YDEGEE. The trim removed 8 bases at V and 8 bases at J, leaving 14 bases unmatched. The CDR3 DNA is TGTGCCAGTAATCCTGGGACAGGCCCCATAGAAAAACTGTTTTTT. Its protein product is CASNPGTGPIEKLFF.

V usage is TRBV11-3 and J usage is TRBJ1-1; no clear D. The V end lost 0 bases, the J end lost 7 bases, and 9 bases lay between the germline ends. CDR1 SGHNT and CDR2 YENEEA come from the germline V gene. The CDR3 covers 13 residues. The CDR3, as DNA: TGTGCCAGCAGCTTAGAGCCAGGCCTTGAAGCTTTCTTT. Translation: CASSLEPGLEAFF.

For this clone: Other DNA sequences in this specimen translate into the identical CDR3. The chain couples TRBV6-5 to TRBJ1-1; D is uncertain. CDR1 and CDR2 from the germline V gene are MNHEY and SVGAGI. The CDR3 is made up of 13 amino acids. V was cut by 4 bases and J by 1 base, with 7 bases left in between. As DNA, the CDR3 is TGTGCCAGCAGTTTCACGGGGAACACTGAAGCTTTCTTT. Translating it yields CASSFTGNTEAFF.

The V call is TRBV27, the J call TRBJ1-6; 7 bases line up with TRBD1. V gave up 2 bases and J gave up 0 bases; unmatched junction bases: 7. Looked up from germline, CDR1 is MNHEY and CDR2 is SMNVEV (reference sequence). CDR3 length equals 18 residues. CDR3 nucleotide sequence: TGTGCCAGCAGTTTACGGGGACAGACTTTCTCCTATAATTCACCCCTCCACTTT. This sequence encodes CASSLRGQTFSYNSPLHF.

In its sample, this clone was seen once. The chain is built from TRBV4-2 and TRBJ2-1; D tentatively reads TRBD1 or TRBD2 (5 bases each). CDR3 size: 17 residues. The V end was cut by 0 bases, the J end by 4 bases, with 16 bases between. The V gene's germline CDR1 is LGHNA and CDR2 YNFKEQ. CDR3 residues: CASSQDVDGAGYNEQFF. DNA of the CDR3: TGTGCCAGCAGCCAAGATGTGGATGGGGCGGGTTACAATGAGCAGTTCTTC.

The J gene is TRBJ1-1, the V gene TRBV19; D gene uncertain. CDR1 LNHDA and CDR2 SQIVND come from the germline V gene (reference sequence). V was pared by 5 bases and J by 1 base, with 11 bases between. This CDR3 comprises 14 residues. CDR3 protein: CASSEQRSNTEAFF. Written as DNA, the CDR3 is TGTGCCAGTAGTGAACAGCGATCGAACACTGAAGCTTTCTTT.

The chain has TRBV29-1 and TRBJ1-4; D is possibly TRBD1 (6 bases). CDR3 length: 13 amino acids. Germline CDR1 and CDR2: SQVTM and ANQGSEA. V lost 7 bases and J lost 0, with 9 bases in between. The CDR3 DNA is TGCAGCGCTAAGGGGGCAACTAATGAAAAACTGTTTTTT. Encoded protein: CSAKGATNEKLFF.

The CDR3 DNA sequence: TGTGCCAGCAGGGAACAGGGGGCGCGAAACAATCAGCCCCAGCATTTT. It translates to CASREQGARNNQPQHF. The chain carries TRBV27 and TRBJ1-5; 9 bases match TRBD1. Losses at the gene ends were 6 bases for V and 3 bases for J; bases not matched to a gene: 9. The CDR3 has 16 amino acids. Germline values: CDR1 MNHEY, CDR2 SMNVEV (reference sequence).

The rearrangement uses TRBV11-2 and TRBJ2-3, with 8 bases lining up with TRBD1. The CDR3 has 14 amino acids. V gave up 5 bases and J gave up 2 bases; unmatched junction bases: 3. Germline V gene data show CDR1 as SGHAT and CDR2 as FQNNGV. The CDR3 bases are TGTGCCAGCAGCCCCAGGGGGCCCACAGATACGCAGTATTTT. Its translation is CASSPRGPTDTQYF. Using reference TRBV11-2 and TRBJ2-3 for the parts outside the CDR3, the full variable domain is EAGVAQSPRYKIIEKRQSVAFWCNPISGHATLYWYQQILGQGPKLLIQFQNNGVVDDSQLPKDRFSAERLKGVDSTLKIQPAKLEDSAVYLCASSPRGPTDTQYFGPGTRLTVL.

The rearrangement links TRBV10-3 to TRBJ2-5, with 9 positions matching TRBD2. The CDR3 covers 16 residues. The V and J ends lost 0 bases and 4 bases, in that order; junction bases with no gene match: 6. In germline, CDR1 is ENHRY, CDR2 SYGVKD. CDR3 sequence: CAISESAGGLGETQYF. The CDR3 DNA follows: TGTGCCATCAGTGAGTCGGCGGGGGGGCTGGGAGAGACCCAGTACTTC.

The chain carries TRBV2 and TRBJ1-2; weak D call: TRBD1 (5 bases). The germline CDR1 and CDR2 sequences are SNHLY and FYNNEI. Deletions cut 2 bases from V and 1 base from J, with 11 bases between. The CDR3 spans 15 residues. CDR3 in amino acids: CASSEWGMGNYGYTF. The CDR3 bases are TGTGCCAGCAGTGAATGGGGGATGGGTAACTATGGCTACACCTTC.

This sequence joins TRBV25-1 and TRBJ2-1; 9 bases align to TRBD2. Per the germline V gene, CDR1 is MGHDK and CDR2 is SYGVNS. Trimming removed 6 bases from V and 3 bases from J; junction bases left unmatched: 9. There are 16 residues in the CDR3. CDR3 residues: CASRSNSGGSYNEQFF. Written as DNA, the CDR3 is TGTGCCAGCAGATCAAATAGCGGGGGCAGCTACAATGAGCAGTTCTTC.

The chain is built from TRBV2 and TRBJ2-3; D gene ambiguous. V was shortened by 6 bases and J by 2 bases, with 9 bases between the two germline ends. Looked up from germline, CDR1 is SNHLY and CDR2 is FYNNEI. This CDR3 comprises 13 residues. The CDR3 DNA reads TGTGCCAGCAGGGCAGAAGCCACAGATACGCAGTATTTT. The encoded protein is CASRAEATDTQYF.

This chain links TRBV11-2 with TRBJ2-4; D unresolved. CDR1 is SGHAT and CDR2 is FQNNGV in the germline V gene. Trimming removed 5 bases from V and 3 bases from J, with 11 bases in between. The CDR3 consists of 14 residues. DNA of the CDR3: TGTGCCAGCAGCCCCCTCTCTGGCAAAAACATTCAGTACTTC. Its translation is CASSPLSGKNIQYF.

The chain combines TRBV4-3 with TRBJ2-4; D may correspond to TRBD1 or TRBD2 (5 bases each). Germline values: CDR1 LGHNA, CDR2 YSLEER. The germline V and J ends were trimmed by 0 bases and 0 bases, with 12 bases remaining between them. The CDR3 has 17 residues. The CDR3: CASSQDPEGLAKNIQYF. The CDR3 DNA follows: TGCGCCAGCAGCCAAGATCCTGAGGGGTTAGCCAAAAACATTCAGTACTTC.

The chain uses TRBV11-2 and TRBJ1-3, with D unclear. Germline assignment: CDR1 SGHAT and CDR2 FQNNGV. The CDR3 extends over 16 amino acids. With 0 bases removed from V and 0 bases from J, the gap between germline ends came to 9 bases. Here the CDR3 DNA reads TGTGCCAGCAGCTTAGAGGAACCGAGCTCTGGAAACACCATATATTTT. Translation: CASSLEEPSSGNTIYF.

The chain joins TRBV2 to TRBJ1-5; unclear D gene. CDR1 and CDR2 (germline): SNHLY, FYNNEI. The CDR3 length is 14 residues. Trimming left V 2 bases short and J 7 bases short, with 12 bases between. The CDR3 sequence: CASSERSLGQPQHF. DNA for the CDR3: TGTGCCAGCAGTGAACGCAGTCTAGGGCAGCCCCAGCATTTT.

The CDR3 spells CSANAYREQYF. The CDR3 DNA reads as TGCAGTGCTAATGCGTACCGCGAGCAGTACTTC. The V and J genes are TRBV20-1 and TRBJ2-7; D not resolved. Germline values: CDR1 DFQATT, CDR2 SNEGSKA (reference sequence). The V end was cut by 4 bases, the J end by 6 bases, with 10 bases between. This CDR3 has 11 amino acids.

The V call is TRBV10-2, the J call TRBJ2-2, with 10 positions matching TRBD2. Germline CDR1 and CDR2: WSHSY and SAAADI. After removal of 6 bases from V and 5 bases from J, the junction contained 9 bases not matched to a gene. The CDR3 extends over 16 amino acids. The CDR3 DNA reads TGCGCCAGCAGGACTAGCGGGCCTAAATTAACCGGGGAGCTGTTTTTT. It codes for CASRTSGPKLTGELFF.

This chain links TRBV5-1 with TRBJ1-1, with a weak D call TRBD1 (5 bases). This CDR3 has 17 amino acids. Germline V lookup: CDR1 SGHRS, CDR2 YFSETQ. V lost 3 bases, J lost 1 base, and 19 bases lay in between. The CDR3 loop reads CASSSKPQAGRNTEAFF. DNA of the CDR3: TGCGCCAGCAGCTCGAAACCTCAGGCAGGGAGGAACACTGAAGCTTTCTTT.

The CDR3 region is CASSQDGTNEKLFF. The CDR3 DNA reads TGTGCCAGCTCACAAGACGGAACTAATGAAAAACTGTTTTTT. The chain employs TRBV18 and TRBJ1-4, with D unclear. Trimming removed 4 bases at V and 1 base at J, with 7 bases between. This CDR3 has 14 residues. Germline V lookup: CDR1 KGHSH, CDR2 LQKENI.

This clone was observed a single time. The chain uses TRBV20-1 and TRBJ2-5; D unclear. The V end lost 5 bases, the J end lost 4 bases, and 5 bases lay between the germline ends. From germline, CDR1 is DFQATT and CDR2 SNEGSKA (reference sequence). The CDR3 covers 10 residues. Here the CDR3 DNA reads TGCAGTGCTGGGATAGAGACCCAGTACTTC. This gives the protein CSAGIETQYF.

The V call is TRBV18, the J call TRBJ2-3; possibly TRBD1 or TRBD2 for D (6 bases each). Germline CDR1 reads KGHSH; CDR2 reads LQKENI. The length of the CDR3 is 16 residues. V lost 0 bases, J lost 0 bases, and 10 bases lay in between. In DNA form, the CDR3 reads TGTGCCAGCTCACCACCAAGGGGGACTAGCACAGATACGCAGTATTTT. Protein: CASSPPRGTSTDTQYF.

V is TRBV4-1 and J is TRBJ1-5, with a weak D call TRBD1 (5 bases). Germline lookup yields CDR1 MGHRA and CDR2 YSYEKL. This CDR3 is 15 amino acids long. The V and J ends lost 6 bases and 6 bases respectively, with 18 bases between them. The CDR3 here is CASSEWGREGQPQHF. The DNA for the CDR3 is TGCGCCAGCAGTGAATGGGGACGGGAGGGTCAGCCCCAGCATTTT.

The rearrangement joins TRBV6-1 to TRBJ1-5, with D possibly TRBD1 on 6 matching bases. The germline CDR1 and CDR2 sequences are MNHNS and SASEGT. The CDR3 sequence is 18 residues long. V lost 0 bases to trimming and J lost 4 bases, with 19 bases between them. The CDR3 DNA is TGTGCCAGCAGTGAAGCGCTTGGGGGGGCAGGGGATAATCAGCCCCAGCATTTT. Translation: CASSEALGGAGDNQPQHF.

This rearrangement joins TRBV11-3 to TRBJ1-1, with D possibly TRBD1 on 5 matching bases. The V end was cut by 2 bases, the J end by 0 bases, with 10 bases between. CDR3 length: 15 residues. Germline V CDR1 and CDR2: SGHNT, YENEEA. CDR3 DNA: TGTGCCAGCAGCTTATTAGGGGCCATGAACACTGAAGCTTTCTTT. It is translated as CASSLLGAMNTEAFF.

This chain joins TRBV30 and TRBJ1-6; no definite D call. V was pared by 2 bases and J by 3 bases, with 11 bases between. CDR1 GTSNPN and CDR2 SVGIG come from the germline V gene (reference sequence). This CDR3 contains 15 residues. As DNA, the CDR3 is TGTGCCTGGAGTTTCCGGAGAAACTATAATTCACCCCTCCACTTT. Translation: CAWSFRRNYNSPLHF. The entire variable domain, with the rest obtained from reference TRBV30 and TRBJ1-6, is as follows: SQTIHQWPATLVQPVGSPLSLECTVEGTSNPNLYWYRQAAGRGLQLLFYSVGIGQISSEVPQNLSASRPQDRQFILSSKKLLLSDSGFYLCAWSFRRNYNSPLHFGNGTRLTVT.

The rearrangement joins TRBV7-2 to TRBJ2-1; 8 positions match TRBD2. Looked up from germline, CDR1 is SGHTA and CDR2 is FQGNSA. The CDR3 contains 15 residues. The V gene end was trimmed by 5 bases and the J gene end by 7 bases; junction bases not matched to a gene: 10. The CDR3 loop reads CASSPIGTRGNEQFF. CDR3 nucleotides: TGTGCCAGCAGCCCTATTGGGACTAGGGGAAATGAGCAGTTCTTC.

The rearrangement joins TRBV5-1 to TRBJ1-6; D may be TRBD1 (5 bases). V dropped 4 bases and J dropped 10 bases, with 21 bases sitting between them. Germline CDR1 SGHRS, CDR2 YFSETQ. The CDR3 is made up of 16 amino acids. The CDR3 nucleotides are TGCGCCAGCAGCCATAGGTCGGAGGGGAGTAGATCACCCCTCCACTTT. As protein: CASSHRSEGSRSPLHF.

This sequence joins TRBV25-1 and TRBJ2-7, with 12 bases lining up with TRBD1. The CDR3 has 13 amino acids. Trimming removed 10 bases from V and 7 bases from J; junction bases left unmatched: 8. Germline V gene data show CDR1 as MGHDK and CDR2 as SYGVNS. This CDR3 is CAIGDRGHREQYF. The DNA for the CDR3 is TGTGCCATCGGGGACAGGGGGCATCGGGAGCAGTACTTC.

A few counts support this clone. This chain connects TRBV27 to TRBJ2-3, with TRBD2 identical over 8 bases. In germline, CDR1 is MNHEY, CDR2 SMNVEV (reference sequence). J gave up 5 bases and V 7 bases, and 5 bases lay outside the gene matches. The CDR3 is made up of 13 amino acids. Here the CDR3 DNA reads TGTGCCAGCAACCAGCGGGGGCAAGATACGCAGTATTTT. Translation gives CASNQRGQDTQYF.